Here is one TCR beta chain with its context. The Seattle site enrolled patients during active infection and followed them longitudinally. This specimen belongs to a study of blood T cell repertoires in COVID-19. Background on the study: Samples came from the United States, Italy and Spain, spanning acute and convalescent COVID-19. PBMCs, B-cell-depleted T cells, or T cells were the source of the cDNA or gDNA that made up the material.

The CDR3 contains 15 residues. CDR1 MDHEN and CDR2 SYDVKM come from the germline V gene. Trimming left V 5 bases short and J 5 bases short, with 18 bases between. Per the authors' pipeline: From reference gene primer amplification, estimates of nucleated cell counts were derived. Generated by immunoSEQ multiplex PCR, the TCRdb table keeps only in-frame clones and is missing some. That table is the source of V, J and clone size, and D and trimming were worked out from the DNA. The profile shows some 270,000 clones, roughly 83% of them singletons. The sequence was collected from an elderly woman with COVID-19, enrolled during active disease. Source material: peripheral blood. The J gene is TRBJ2-5, the V gene TRBV28; tentatively, D is TRBD2 (6 bases). The CDR3 sequence is CASSPPGRAGETQYF. As DNA, the CDR3 is TGTGCCAGCAGTCCCCCAGGCCGGGCGGGGGAGACCCAGTACTTC.